The present TCR beta chain was sequenced within a study of somatic mutations in cytotoxic T cells in rheumatoid arthritis. Per the germline V gene, CDR1 is GTSNPN and CDR2 is SVGIG (reference sequence). There are 17 residues in the CDR3. With V trimmed by 1 base and J by 0 bases, 9 bases remained unmatched. Sequencing used immunoSEQ multiplex PCR; TCRdb keeps in-frame clones, though not all of them. The sample contains approximately 14,000 clones, 70% to 75% of which appear only once. This chain uses TRBV30 with TRBJ1-1; TRBD1 aligns across 9 bases. The sequence was obtained from an adult with rheumatoid arthritis. Material: CD8+ T cells sorted from blood. CDR3 region: CAWSAGQGKGVNTEAFF. The CDR3 bases are TGTGCCTGGAGTGCGGGACAGGGCAAGGGGGTGAACACTGAAGCTTTCTTT.